A single sample gave rise to the 6 T cell receptor beta chains below, sequenced in a study of blood T cell repertoires in COVID-19. Libraries were prepared by immunoSEQ multiplex PCR; TCRdb keeps only in-frame clonotypes and omits some of them. This table holds some 200,000 clones, approximately 89% found once. Sample: peripheral blood. Receptors originate from a woman aged 60-75 years with acute or convalescent COVID-19.

A single count supports this clone. The rearrangement links TRBV4-2 to TRBJ2-1, with a weak D call TRBD1 (5 bases). Trimming took off 0 bases at V and 6 bases at J, with 15 bases between the two ends. From germline, CDR1 is LGHNA and CDR2 YNFKEQ. This CDR3 has 16 amino acids. This CDR3 is CASSQDLAGKGNEQFF. CDR3 DNA: TGTGCCAGCAGCCAAGATCTGGCAGGGAAAGGCAATGAGCAGTTCTTC.

The chain is built from TRBV7-9 and TRBJ1-3; D remains ambiguous. The V gene's germline CDR1 is SEHNR and CDR2 FQNEAQ (reference sequence). CDR3 size: 13 residues. Trimming left V 5 bases short and J 4 bases short, with 9 bases between. CDR3 sequence: CASSLRRGNTIYF. The DNA for the CDR3 is TGTGCCAGCAGCCTAAGGCGGGGAAACACCATATATTTT. Together with reference TRBV7-9 and TRBJ1-3, the CDR3 gives the full variable domain: DTGVSQNPRHKITKRGQNVTFRCDPISEHNRLYWYRQTLGQGPEFLTYFQNEAQLEKSRLLSDRFSAERPKGSFSTLEIQRTEQGDSAMYLCASSLRRGNTIYFGEGSWLTVV.

Note on this clone: The junction and the germline gene differ at one end; a read error may be behind it. The chain couples TRBV6-2 or TRBV6-3 to TRBJ2-1; 12 bases match TRBD2. The CDR3 runs 17 residues. Per germline, CDR1 MNHEY and CDR2 SVGEGT. CDR3 protein: CASSDSLAGGPYNEQFF. Written as DNA, the CDR3 is TGTGCCAGCAGTGACTCACTAGCGGGAGGTCCCTACAATGAGCAGTTCTTC.

V usage is TRBV2 and J usage is TRBJ2-3; a weak D match, TRBD2 (5 bases). V gave up 5 bases and J gave up 3 bases, with 15 bases separating them. Germline values: CDR1 SNHLY, CDR2 FYNNEI. This CDR3 has 15 amino acids. CDR3 sequence reads: CASSPFQAETDTQYF. The CDR3 DNA is TGTGCCAGCAGTCCCTTCCAAGCGGAGACAGATACGCAGTATTTT.

The V call is TRBV5-1, the J call TRBJ1-3; 7 nucleotides align to TRBD1. The germline V gene has CDR1 SGHRS and CDR2 YFSETQ. CDR3 length equals 16 residues. J gave up 0 bases and V 5 bases, and 8 bases lay outside the gene matches. CDR3 residues: CASSSDPGGSGNTIYF. For the CDR3, the DNA is TGCGCCAGCAGTTCCGACCCAGGGGGCTCTGGAAACACCATATATTTT. Filled out from reference TRBV5-1 and TRBJ1-3, the complete variable domain reads KAGVTQTPRYLIKTRGQQVTLSCSPISGHRSVSWYQQTPGQGLQFLFEYFSETQRNKGNFPGRFSGRQFSNSRSEMNVSTLELGDSALYLCASSSDPGGSGNTIYFGEGSWLTVV.

For the CDR3, the DNA is TGTGCCAGCAGCTCTAGACCTGACAGGCCGGGCTACACCTTC. It specifies CASSSRPDRPGYTF. The chain recombines TRBV7-2 with TRBJ1-2; TRBD1 is a possible D gene (6 bases). This CDR3 has 14 amino acids. Germline V CDR1 and CDR2: SGHTA, FQGNSA. V lost 4 bases to trimming and J lost 8 bases, with 17 bases between them.